The 19 T cell receptor beta chains given below trace back to one sample, sequenced in a study of tumor and adjacent non-tumor tissue in lung cancer (dated by TCRdb to 2016 to 2019). Library preparation was by multiplex PCR. Instrument used: Illumina HiSeq 2500. Following protocols modified from ARM-PCR, the researchers constructed TCRbeta libraries through three rounds of nested PCR with primers (Table S4). Using fastp trimming at Q25 and MiXCR clonotype assembly, TCRdb reanalyzed the public sequencing data and kept in-frame beta chains. Entries that share a CDR3 protein sequence are merged under the most common genes and DNA. Within this sample are over 130,000 distinct CDR3 sequences, with approximately 72% of them counted one time only. Together, the top ten hold roughly 20% of the sample. RNA was extracted from bulk unsorted tissue and checked for quality with a NanoDrop ND-1000 and an Agilent 2100.

Material: lung tumor tissue. These receptors were obtained from a man aged 55 to 70 with small cell lung cancer.

The table lists this clonotype with a few counts. This rearrangement joins TRBV11-2 to TRBJ2-7, with 7 nucleotides matching TRBD2. Unmatched junction bases numbered 6, after V lost 5 bases and J lost 8 bases. Germline V gene data show CDR1 as SGHAT and CDR2 as FQNNGV. This CDR3 has 12 residues. CDR3 region: CASSQGEGQQYF. The CDR3 DNA follows: TGTGCCAGCAGCCAAGGGGAGGGGCAGCAGTACTTC.

About this clonotype: A read error may explain this, as a much larger clone is one base away. The chain is built from TRBV29-1 and TRBJ2-1, with D unclear. CDR3 length: 13 residues. CDR1 and CDR2 from the germline V gene are SQVTM and ANQGSEA. V was pared by 6 bases and J by 7 bases, with 16 bases between. CDR3 residues: CSVNASNTNEQFF. DNA for the CDR3: TGCAGCGTAAATGCCAGTAACACGAATGAGCAGTTCTTC.

This clonotype has a single count. This chain connects TRBV20-1 to TRBJ2-3, with 7 bases fitting TRBD2. Germline CDR1 reads DFQATT; CDR2 reads SNEGSKA (reference sequence). V trimming: 4 bases; J trimming: 2 bases; junction bases outside the gene matches: 18. The CDR3 length is 18 residues. In nucleotides, the CDR3 is TGCAGTGCTATAAAACCAGCGGGATTTGGGGGGGACACAGATACGCAGTATTTT. Translation: CSAIKPAGFGGDTDTQYF.

This clonotype appeared a single time. This chain joins TRBV29-1 and TRBJ2-1; no clear D. Germline V CDR1 and CDR2: SQVTM, ANQGSEA. This CDR3 has 13 amino acids. The CDR3: CNDLRPSYNEQFF. In nucleotides, the CDR3 is TGCAATGACCTTCGACCCTCCTACAATGAGCAGTTCTTC.

V and J are TRBV12-3 or TRBV12-4 and TRBJ1-4; D is undetermined. V dropped 8 bases and J dropped 8 bases, with 15 bases sitting between them. This CDR3 has 13 amino acids. CDR3 loop: CASRYHGKEKLFF. Here the CDR3 DNA reads TGTGCCAGCCGGTATCATGGCAAAGAAAAACTGTTTTTT.

Worth noting for this clonotype: The junction shows a germline mismatch at one end, possibly a read error. The V and J genes are TRBV29-1 and TRBJ2-1; 12 bases agree with TRBD2. CDR3 length: 15 residues. The germline V gene encodes CDR1 SQVTM and CDR2 ANQGSEA. CDR3 sequence: CSGRRLAGDYDEQLF. The CDR3 nucleotides read TGCAGCGGCCGTCGACTAGCGGGAGACTACGATGAGCAGTTATTC.

This clonotype appeared once. The junction shows a germline mismatch at one end, possibly a read error. The chain links TRBV20-1 to TRBJ2-3, with 9 bases lining up with TRBD1. Germline CDR1 and CDR2: DFQATT and SNEGSKA (reference sequence). CDR3 size: 13 residues. The CDR3 here is CSARGQGTDTKYF. The CDR3 bases are TGCAGTGCTAGGGGACAGGGCACAGATACGAAGTATTTT.

The chain joins TRBV28 to TRBJ2-7, with D perhaps given as TRBD1 or TRBD2 (5 bases each). Germline assignment: CDR1 MDHEN and CDR2 SYDVKM. V lost 4 bases to trimming and J lost 0 bases, with 13 bases between them. There are 15 residues in the CDR3. CDR3 amino acids: CASSWGTGNSYEQYF. The CDR3 bases are TGTGCCAGCAGTTGGGGGACGGGGAACTCCTACGAGCAGTACTTC.

Notes on this clonotype: One junction end does not reproduce the germline sequence, and a read error may be involved. The V gene is TRBV18, the J gene TRBJ2-1; tentatively, D is TRBD1 (5 bases). CDR3 length: 14 residues. The V gene's germline CDR1 is KGHSH and CDR2 LQKENI. For the CDR3, the DNA is TGTGCCTGCTCACCAGTTCCGACAGACCCGAGACAGTTCTTC. This translates into CACSPVPTDPRQFF.

Note on this clonotype: The conserved phenylalanine or tryptophan normally closing the CDR3 is absent here, so this likely arose from a read error. This chain joins TRBV5-1 and TRBJ2-7, with D maybe TRBD1 (6 bases). Trimming removed 0 bases at V and 3 bases at J, with 10 bases between. The CDR3 extends over 14 amino acids. Looked up from germline, CDR1 is SGHRS and CDR2 is YFSETQ. CDR3 sequence reads: CASSLEPTGYEQYL. The CDR3, as DNA: TGCGCCAGCAGCTTGGAACCGACAGGCTACGAGCAGTACTTA.

Comments on this clonotype: A much more abundant neighbour one base away suggests this may be a read error. This rearrangement joins TRBV20-1 to TRBJ2-1; 9 nucleotides line up with TRBD2. The CDR3 is 15 residues long. The germline V gene has CDR1 DFQATT and CDR2 SNEGSKA (reference sequence). DNA for the CDR3: TGCACTGCGGGGGGGGGGAGGTCCTCCTACAATGAGCAGTTCTTC. Residues: CTAGGGRSSYNEQFF.

This clonotype has just a few counts. The chain employs TRBV4-1 and TRBJ2-1; possibly TRBD1 for D (6 bases). Deletions cut 2 bases from V and 5 bases from J, with 10 bases between. In germline, CDR1 is MGHRA, CDR2 YSYEKL. This CDR3 has 14 residues. The CDR3, as DNA: TGCGCCAGCAGCCAAATTAACAGGGACAATGAGCAGTTCTTC. As protein: CASSQINRDNEQFF.

This clonotype showed up many times. The V gene is TRBV29-1, the J gene TRBJ1-2; D is unclear. Trimming stripped 4 bases from V and 5 bases from J, with 5 bases between. The length of the CDR3 is 10 residues. The V gene's germline CDR1 is SQVTM and CDR2 ANQGSEA. The CDR3 DNA reads TGCAGCGTTGGAGAGTATGGCTACACCTTC. Translating it yields CSVGEYGYTF.

This clonotype was counted between two and nine times. A much larger clone sits a single nucleotide away, making a read error possible. The CDR3 reads CSALTSGKHNEQFF. CDR3 DNA sequence: TGCAGTGCCCTGACTAGCGGGAAGCACAATGAGCAGTTCTTC. This chain uses TRBV20-1 with TRBJ2-1; 11 positions match TRBD2. The length of the CDR3 is 14 residues. Per the germline V gene, CDR1 is DFQATT and CDR2 is SNEGSKA (reference sequence). J was trimmed by 5 bases and V by 6 bases; bases with no gene match: 6.

As to this clonotype: Relative to the germline gene, one junction end is altered; a read error may explain this. The V and J genes are TRBV20-1 and TRBJ2-1, with D possibly matching TRBD2 (6 bases). Germline V gives CDR1 DFQATT, CDR2 SNEGSKA (reference sequence). CDR3 length: 16 residues. CDR3 in amino acids: CNARGLLTGVYNEQFF. CDR3 coding DNA: TGCAATGCTAGAGGCCTACTAACGGGGGTATACAATGAGCAGTTCTTC.

Comments on this clonotype: One junction end does not reproduce the germline sequence, and a read error may be involved. The gene calls are TRBV12-3 or TRBV12-4 and TRBJ1-4; D uncertain. This CDR3 is 13 amino acids long. DNA for the CDR3: TGTGCCATCGCTGTGAGGGTTGGAGAAAAACCGTTTTTT. Its protein product is CAIAVRVGEKPFF.

For this clonotype: One end of the junction is discordant with germline, which a read error may explain. The J gene is TRBJ2-1, the V gene TRBV11-1; TRBD2 aligns across 9 bases. This CDR3 contains 13 residues. CDR1 is SGHAT and CDR2 is FQDESV in the germline V gene (reference sequence). CDR3 in DNA: TGTGCTAGCAGGATAGCGGGAGTAACTGAGCAGTTCTTC. Its translation is CASRIAGVTEQFF.

The chain joins TRBV6-5 to TRBJ2-7; a weak D match, TRBD2 (7 bases). This CDR3 has 15 amino acids. The germline gives CDR1 MNHEY, CDR2 SVGAGI. Between the trimmed V and J ends, which lost 6 bases and 5 bases, there was a span of 20 bases. This chain's CDR3 is CASRGGLAPDHEQYV. CDR3 nucleotide sequence: TGTGCCAGCAGGGGGGGGCTAGCTCCAGACCACGAGCAGTACGTC.

With respect to this clonotype: At one of its ends the junction is not consistent with the germline gene, which may arise from a read error. This chain connects TRBV11-2 to TRBJ1-2, with D perhaps TRBD1 (6 bases). The CDR3 extends over 15 amino acids. Germline assignment: CDR1 SGHAT and CDR2 FQNNGV. The CDR3 DNA follows: TGTGTCAGCAGCTTTGGGGGCGGAGTAGTTTCTGGCTACACCTTC. This gives the protein CVSSFGGGVVSGYTF.